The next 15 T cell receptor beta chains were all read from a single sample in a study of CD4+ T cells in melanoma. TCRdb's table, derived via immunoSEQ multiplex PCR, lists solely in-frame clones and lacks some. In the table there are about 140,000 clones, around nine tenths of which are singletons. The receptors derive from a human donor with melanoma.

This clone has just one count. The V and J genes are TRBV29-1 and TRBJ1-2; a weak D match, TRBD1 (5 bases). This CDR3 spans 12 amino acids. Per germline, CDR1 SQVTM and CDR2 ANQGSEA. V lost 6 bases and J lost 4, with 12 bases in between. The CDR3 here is CSVGTTIYGYTF. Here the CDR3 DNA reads TGCAGCGTAGGGACTACTATCTATGGCTACACCTTC.

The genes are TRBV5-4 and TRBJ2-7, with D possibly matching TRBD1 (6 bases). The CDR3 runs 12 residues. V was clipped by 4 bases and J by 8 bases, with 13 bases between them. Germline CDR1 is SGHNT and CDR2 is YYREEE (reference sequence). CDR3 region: CASSAYTGKQYF. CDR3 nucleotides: TGTGCCAGCAGCGCGTACACAGGGAAGCAGTACTTC.

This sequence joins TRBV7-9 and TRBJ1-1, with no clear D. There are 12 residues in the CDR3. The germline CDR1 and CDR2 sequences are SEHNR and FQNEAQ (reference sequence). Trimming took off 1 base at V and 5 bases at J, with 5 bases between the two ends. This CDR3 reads CASSLGPTEAFF. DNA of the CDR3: TGTGCCAGCAGCTTAGGTCCAACTGAAGCTTTCTTT.

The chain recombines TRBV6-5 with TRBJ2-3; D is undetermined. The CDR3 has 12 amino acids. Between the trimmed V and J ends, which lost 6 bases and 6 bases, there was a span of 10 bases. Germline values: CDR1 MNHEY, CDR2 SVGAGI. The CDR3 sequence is CASRVGMDTQYF. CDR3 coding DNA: TGTGCCAGCAGGGTCGGAATGGATACGCAGTATTTT.

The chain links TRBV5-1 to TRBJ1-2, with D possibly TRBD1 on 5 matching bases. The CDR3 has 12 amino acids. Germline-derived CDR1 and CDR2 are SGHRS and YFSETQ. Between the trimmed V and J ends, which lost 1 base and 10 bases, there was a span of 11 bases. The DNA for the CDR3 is TGCGCCAGCAGCTTGTCAGGGAAGGCCTACACCTTC. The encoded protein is CASSLSGKAYTF.

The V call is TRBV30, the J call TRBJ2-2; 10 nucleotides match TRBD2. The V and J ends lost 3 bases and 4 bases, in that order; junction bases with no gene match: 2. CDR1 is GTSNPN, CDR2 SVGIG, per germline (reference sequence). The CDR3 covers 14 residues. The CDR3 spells CAWRAGGRTGELFF. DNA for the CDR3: TGTGCCTGGAGAGCGGGGGGGCGCACCGGGGAGCTGTTTTTT.

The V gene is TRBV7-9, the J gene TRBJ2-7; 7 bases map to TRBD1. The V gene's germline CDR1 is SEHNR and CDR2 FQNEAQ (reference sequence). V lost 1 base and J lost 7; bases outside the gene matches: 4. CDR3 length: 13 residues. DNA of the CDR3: TGTGCCAGCAGCTTAGAGGCGACAGGGGAGCAGTACTTC. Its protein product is CASSLEATGEQYF.

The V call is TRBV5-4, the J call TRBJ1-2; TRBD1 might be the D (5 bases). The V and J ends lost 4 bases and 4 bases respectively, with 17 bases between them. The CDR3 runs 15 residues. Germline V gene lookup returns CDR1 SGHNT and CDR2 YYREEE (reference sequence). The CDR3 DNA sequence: TGTGCCAGCAGCCCCGGGGGGTCCCGGGGCTATGGCTACACCTTC. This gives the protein CASSPGGSRGYGYTF.

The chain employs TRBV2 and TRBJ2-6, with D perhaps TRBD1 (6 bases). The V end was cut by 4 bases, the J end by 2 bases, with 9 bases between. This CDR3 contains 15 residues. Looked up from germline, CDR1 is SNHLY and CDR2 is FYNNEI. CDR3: CASSADRPGANVLTF. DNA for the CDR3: TGTGCCAGCAGTGCTGACAGGCCTGGGGCCAACGTCCTGACTTTC.

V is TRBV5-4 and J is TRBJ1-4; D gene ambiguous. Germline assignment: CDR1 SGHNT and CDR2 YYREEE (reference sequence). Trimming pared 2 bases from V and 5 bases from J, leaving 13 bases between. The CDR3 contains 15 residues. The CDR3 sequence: CASSLAPEMNEKLFF. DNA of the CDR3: TGTGCCAGCAGCTTAGCCCCCGAGATGAATGAAAAACTGTTTTTT.

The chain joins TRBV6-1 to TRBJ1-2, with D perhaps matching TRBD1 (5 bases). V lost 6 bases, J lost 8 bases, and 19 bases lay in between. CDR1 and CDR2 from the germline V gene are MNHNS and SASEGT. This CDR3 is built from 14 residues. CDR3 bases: TGTGCCAGCAGCGGCACAAGGGGTTTTTCAGGCTACACCTTC. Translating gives CASSGTRGFSGYTF.

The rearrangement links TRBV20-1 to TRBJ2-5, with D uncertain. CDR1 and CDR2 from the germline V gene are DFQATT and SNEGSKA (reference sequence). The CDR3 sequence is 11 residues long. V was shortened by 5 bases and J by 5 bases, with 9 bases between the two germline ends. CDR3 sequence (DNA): TGCAGTGCTCCGATTAGGGAGACCCAGTACTTC. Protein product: CSAPIRETQYF.

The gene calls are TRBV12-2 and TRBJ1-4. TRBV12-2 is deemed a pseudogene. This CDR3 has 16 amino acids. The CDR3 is CASRSEEEGPNEKLFF. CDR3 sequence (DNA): TGTGCAAGTCGCTCAGAAGAGGAGGGGCCCAATGAAAAACTGTTTTTT.

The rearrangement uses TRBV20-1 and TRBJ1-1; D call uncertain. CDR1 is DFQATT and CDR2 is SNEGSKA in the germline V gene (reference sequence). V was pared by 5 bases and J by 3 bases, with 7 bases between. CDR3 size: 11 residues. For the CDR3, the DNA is TGCAGTGCTTCTCGGGACACTGAAGCTTTCTTT. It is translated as CSASRDTEAFF.

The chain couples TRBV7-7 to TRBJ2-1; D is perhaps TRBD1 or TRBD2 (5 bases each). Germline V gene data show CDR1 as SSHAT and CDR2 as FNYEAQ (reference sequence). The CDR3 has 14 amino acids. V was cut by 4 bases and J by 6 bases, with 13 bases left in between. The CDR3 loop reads CASSSPGRSNEQFF. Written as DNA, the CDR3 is TGTGCCAGCAGCTCCCCGGGACGTAGCAATGAGCAGTTCTTC.